The TCR beta chain described here comes from a study of response to subunit inactivated influenza vaccine (dated by TCRdb to the late 2010s). Background on the whole study: Deep quantitative T cell receptor repertoire profiling was used in the study to track responses to a trivalent subunit inactivated influenza vaccine.

Summary of the overall study and its limitations: The authors proposed that each seasonal influenza vaccination may bring in only a limited number of new T cells.

In its sample, this clonotype was seen a few times. Its antigen specificity is not known. Per-nucleotide qualities are absent, and no much larger clonotype sits a single base away. Preparation of the library involved RT-PCR. Sequencing relied on an Illumina HiSeq 2500. TCRdb applied fastp at Q25 and MiXCR to the public reads, then kept only in-frame beta chains. Here each entry gathers all rows of one CDR3 protein and keeps the most common genes and DNA. This sample lists almost 250,000 distinct CDR3 sequences; more than 9% were detected once. About 8% of the sample lies in the top ten. V trim: 1 base; J trim: 5 bases; unmatched bases: 9. From cysteine to phenylalanine, the CDR3 is 15 amino acids long. The CDR3 DNA has 45 bases and is translated from base 1. For CDR1 and CDR2, the germline V gene lists SGHRS and YFSETQ.

The source is a man over 45 who received an inactivated influenza vaccine. Donor details come from another sample of the same person, matched by shared clones. The input for sequencing was non-naive T cells sorted from PBMCs, taken less than 15 days before vaccination. The meaning of the sample's cell subset or site label: memory T cell fraction. The V gene is TRBV5-1 and the J gene is TRBJ2-7, with 7 middle bases fitting TRBD1. Here is the DNA: TGCGCCAGCAGCTTGATACGGGACAGATCGAACGAGCAGTACTTC. This translates into CASSLIRDRSNEQYF.